These 11 T cell receptor beta chains came from one sample sequenced in a study of PD-1 blockade in classical Hodgkin lymphoma. Some clones are missing from TCRdb's copy, which holds only in-frame ones; the method was immunoSEQ multiplex PCR. There are about 100,000 clones in the sample; over 80% occur only once, and more than 9% lies in the top ten. Exposure to brentuximab vedotin varied, and each patient had relapsed following autologous stem cell transplantation. The material was peripheral blood mononuclear cells (PBMCs), obtained at baseline. The receptors stem from a human donor with classical Hodgkin lymphoma.

This chain links TRBV5-1 with TRBJ2-1; weak D call: TRBD2 (6 bases). The length of the CDR3 is 13 residues. The V end lost 4 bases, the J end lost 9 bases, and 14 bases lay between the germline ends. Germline lookup yields CDR1 SGHRS and CDR2 YFSETQ. In DNA form, the CDR3 reads TGCGCCAGCAGCCGGGCCGGGGGTGCTGAGCAGTTCTTC. This sequence encodes CASSRAGGAEQFF.

The chain employs TRBV25-1 and TRBJ2-1; the D gene is possibly TRBD2 (6 bases). V gave up 2 bases and J gave up 6 bases, with 14 bases separating them. The CDR3 is 15 residues long. The V gene's germline CDR1 is MGHDK and CDR2 SYGVNS. For the CDR3, the DNA is TGTGCCAGCAGTGAAGTGGGTAGCGGCAGCAATGAGCAGTTCTTC. Its protein is CASSEVGSGSNEQFF.

V gene TRBV18 combines with J gene TRBJ2-5; D gene uncertain. The CDR3 runs to 15 residues. The germline V and J ends were trimmed by 3 bases and 2 bases, with 13 bases remaining between them. The germline CDR1 and CDR2 sequences are KGHSH and LQKENI. The CDR3 spells CASSPSSRPQETQYF. DNA of the CDR3: TGTGCCAGCTCACCGAGTAGTCGGCCTCAAGAGACCCAGTACTTC.

This clone has a handful of counts. This chain uses TRBV10-3 with TRBJ2-1; either TRBD1 or TRBD2 may fit D (5 bases each). Trimming took 5 bases from V and 5 from J, leaving 10 bases between them. Germline V gives CDR1 ENHRY, CDR2 SYGVKD. The CDR3 loop spans 13 amino acids. For the CDR3, the DNA is TGTGCCATCAGTTGGGGGAGTAACAATGAGCAGTTCTTC. Protein sequence: CAISWGSNNEQFF.

The CDR3 DNA reads TGTGCCAGCAGTCTCCACGTTTCATATCAGCCCCAGCATTTT. Translated: CASSLHVSYQPQHF. The genes are TRBV28 and TRBJ1-5; D unclear. The germline V gene encodes CDR1 MDHEN and CDR2 SYDVKM. The CDR3 is made up of 14 amino acids. V was cut by 5 bases and J by 5 bases, with 13 bases left in between.

This chain connects TRBV5-1 to TRBJ2-2, with no clear D. V lost 6 bases and J 2 bases, leaving 5 bases between the germline ends. The CDR3 loop spans 12 amino acids. The V gene's germline CDR1 is SGHRS and CDR2 YFSETQ. The CDR3 bases are TGCGCCAGCACCTATAACACCGGGGAGCTGTTTTTT. Residues: CASTYNTGELFF.

V and J are TRBV7-6 and TRBJ2-6; possibly TRBD2 for D (5 bases). Between the trimmed V and J ends, which lost 1 base and 0 bases, there was a span of 7 bases. Per germline, CDR1 SGHVS and CDR2 FNYEAQ. CDR3 length equals 16 residues. CDR3 sequence reads: CASSLVGSSGANVLTF. In DNA form, the CDR3 reads TGTGCCAGCAGCTTAGTAGGGAGCTCTGGGGCCAACGTCCTGACTTTC.

This clone counts as medium-sized. This sequence joins TRBV9 and TRBJ2-5; 15 bases map to TRBD2. This CDR3 comprises 15 residues. V shed 5 bases, J shed 4 bases, and the junction held 3 bases outside the gene matches. The V gene's germline CDR1 is SGDLS and CDR2 YYNGEE. The CDR3: CASSGTSGRRETQYF. The CDR3 DNA reads as TGTGCCAGCAGTGGGACTAGCGGGAGGCGAGAGACCCAGTACTTC.

The chain is built from TRBV5-1 and TRBJ1-1; 10 nucleotides agree with TRBD1. The CDR3 extends over 13 amino acids. The V gene's germline CDR1 is SGHRS and CDR2 YFSETQ. The V and J ends lost 4 bases and 6 bases, in that order; junction bases with no gene match: 3. CDR3 amino acids: CASSAGTGAEAFF. Here the CDR3 DNA reads TGCGCCAGCAGCGCCGGGACAGGGGCTGAAGCTTTCTTT.

The DNA of the CDR3 is TGTGCCAGCAGCCAGCTCGGGATCGGCACTGAAGCTTTCTTT. As protein: CASSQLGIGTEAFF. The V call is TRBV4-2, the J call TRBJ1-1; D ambiguous. Trimming stripped 3 bases from V and 4 bases from J, with 12 bases between. CDR1 and CDR2 (germline): LGHNA, YNFKEQ. CDR3 length equals 14 residues.

The chain uses TRBV15 and TRBJ2-5; 8 positions agree with TRBD2. The length of the CDR3 is 14 residues. Looked up from germline, CDR1 is LNHNV and CDR2 is YYDKDF (reference sequence). J lost 2 bases, V lost 7 bases, and 6 bases had no gene match. The CDR3, as DNA: TGTGCCACCAACAAGCGGGAGATACAAGAGACCCAGTACTTC. Protein product: CATNKREIQETQYF.